The TCR beta chain described here comes from a study of cytomegalovirus exposure and HLA in healthy donors. Broader study findings: A later analysis, which compared TCR beta chains of equal frequency, found the HLA-associated ones more clonally expanded. In a later analysis, most CMV-associated TCR beta chains appeared HLA-restricted. It was only CMV serostatus that was available as immune exposure information.

Turning to this clone: Its antigen is currently unknown.

Germline V CDR1 and CDR2: SGHVS, FQNEAQ. The CDR3 has 15 residues. J lost 6 bases, V lost 5 bases, and 2 bases had no gene match. The PCR ran on 60 Vbeta and 13 Jbeta primers. The method was immunoSEQ multiplex PCR; TCRdb's version includes in-frame clones alone and lacks a portion of them. The table has 90,000 to 150,000 clones, 74% seen once; the top ten hold approximately 2%. The clonotype was recovered from a human donor in good health. V is TRBV7-8 and J is TRBJ2-2, with TRBD2 matching 14 bases. The sequenced material came from PBMCs. CDR3 protein: CASSLGLAGAGELFF. The CDR3, as DNA: TGTGCCAGCAGCCTGGGACTAGCGGGAGCCGGGGAGCTGTTTTTT.